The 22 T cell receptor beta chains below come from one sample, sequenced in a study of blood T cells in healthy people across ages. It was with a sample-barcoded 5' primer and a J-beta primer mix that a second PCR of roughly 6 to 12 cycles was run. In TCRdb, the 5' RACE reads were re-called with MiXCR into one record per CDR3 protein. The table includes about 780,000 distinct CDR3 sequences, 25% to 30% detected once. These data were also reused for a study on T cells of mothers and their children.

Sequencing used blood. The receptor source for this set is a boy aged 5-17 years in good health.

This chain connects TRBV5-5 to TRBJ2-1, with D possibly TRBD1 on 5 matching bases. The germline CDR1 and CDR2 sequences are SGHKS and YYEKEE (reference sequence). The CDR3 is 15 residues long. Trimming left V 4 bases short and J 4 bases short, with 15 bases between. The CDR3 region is CASSGAGPLYNEQFF. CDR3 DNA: TGTGCCAGCAGCGGGGCAGGGCCGCTTTACAATGAGCAGTTCTTC.

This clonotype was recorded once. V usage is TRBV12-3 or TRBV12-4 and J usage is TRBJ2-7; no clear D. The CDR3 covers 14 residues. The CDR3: CAISLFGRSYEQYF. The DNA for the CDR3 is TGTGCTATCTCTCTTTTCGGTCGCTCCTACGAGCAGTACTTC.

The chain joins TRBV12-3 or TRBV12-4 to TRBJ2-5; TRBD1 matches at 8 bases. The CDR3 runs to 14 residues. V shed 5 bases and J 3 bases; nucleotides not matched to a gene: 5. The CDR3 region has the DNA TGTGCCAGCAGTGAGGACAGGGCCAAAGAGACCCAGTACTTC. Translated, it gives CASSEDRAKETQYF.

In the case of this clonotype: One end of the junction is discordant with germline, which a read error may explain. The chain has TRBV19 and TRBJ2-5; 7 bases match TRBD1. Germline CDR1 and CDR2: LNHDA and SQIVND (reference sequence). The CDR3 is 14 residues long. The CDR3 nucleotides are TGTGCCAATAGTATAACAGGGGAACAAGAGACCCAGTACTTC. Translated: CANSITGEQETQYF.

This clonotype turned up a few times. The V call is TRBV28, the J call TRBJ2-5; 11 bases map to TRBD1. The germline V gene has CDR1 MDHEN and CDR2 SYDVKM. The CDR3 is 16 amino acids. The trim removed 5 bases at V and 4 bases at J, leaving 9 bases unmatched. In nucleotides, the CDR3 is TGTGCCAGCAGTATACTCGGACAGGGGGCAGGAGAGACCCAGTACTTC. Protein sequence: CASSILGQGAGETQYF.

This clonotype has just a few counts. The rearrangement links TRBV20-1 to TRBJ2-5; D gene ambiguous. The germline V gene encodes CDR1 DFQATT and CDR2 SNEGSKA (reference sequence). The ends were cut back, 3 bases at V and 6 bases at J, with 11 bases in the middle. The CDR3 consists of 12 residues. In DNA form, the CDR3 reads TGCAGTGCTAGTTCAGGAATTAAGACCCAGTACTTC. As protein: CSASSGIKTQYF.

The CDR3 coding sequence is TGTGCCATCAGTGAGCCGCCTAGCACCTTC. Amino acid sequence: CAISEPPSTF. The rearrangement uses TRBV10-3 and TRBJ1-2; no reliable D call. CDR1 and CDR2 (germline): ENHRY, SYGVKD. The CDR3 runs to 10 residues. Trimming pared 2 bases from V and 13 bases from J, leaving 8 bases between.

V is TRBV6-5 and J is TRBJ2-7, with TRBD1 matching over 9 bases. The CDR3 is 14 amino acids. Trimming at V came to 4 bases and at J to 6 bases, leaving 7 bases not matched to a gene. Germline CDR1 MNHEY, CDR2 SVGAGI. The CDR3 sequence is CASSSGTGTGEQYF. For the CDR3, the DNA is TGTGCCAGCAGTTCCGGGACAGGGACGGGCGAGCAGTACTTC.

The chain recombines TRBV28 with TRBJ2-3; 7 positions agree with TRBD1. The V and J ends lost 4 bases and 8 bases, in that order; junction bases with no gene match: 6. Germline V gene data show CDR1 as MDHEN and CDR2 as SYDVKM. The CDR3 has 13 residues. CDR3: CASSSRQGGTQYF. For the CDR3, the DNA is TGTGCCAGCAGTTCTCGACAGGGCGGTACGCAGTATTTT.

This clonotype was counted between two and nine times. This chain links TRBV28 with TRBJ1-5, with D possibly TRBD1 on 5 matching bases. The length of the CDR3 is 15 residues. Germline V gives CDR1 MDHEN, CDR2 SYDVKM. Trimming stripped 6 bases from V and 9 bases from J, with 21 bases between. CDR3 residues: CASSLRDRAAGPQHF. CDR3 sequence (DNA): TGTGCCAGCAGCCTAAGGGACCGGGCTGCGGGGCCCCAGCATTTT.

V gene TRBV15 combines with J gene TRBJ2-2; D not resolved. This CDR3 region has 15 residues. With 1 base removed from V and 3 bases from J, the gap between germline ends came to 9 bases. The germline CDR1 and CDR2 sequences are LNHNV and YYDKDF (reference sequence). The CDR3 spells CATSRVVGYTGELFF. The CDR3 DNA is TGTGCCACCAGCAGAGTAGTAGGCTACACCGGGGAGCTGTTTTTT.

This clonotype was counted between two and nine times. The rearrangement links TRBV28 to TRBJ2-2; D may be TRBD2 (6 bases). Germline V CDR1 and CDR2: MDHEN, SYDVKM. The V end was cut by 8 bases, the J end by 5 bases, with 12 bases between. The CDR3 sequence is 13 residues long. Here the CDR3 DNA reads TGTGCCAGCCGATGGGAGGAAACCGGGGAGCTGTTTTTT. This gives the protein CASRWEETGELFF.

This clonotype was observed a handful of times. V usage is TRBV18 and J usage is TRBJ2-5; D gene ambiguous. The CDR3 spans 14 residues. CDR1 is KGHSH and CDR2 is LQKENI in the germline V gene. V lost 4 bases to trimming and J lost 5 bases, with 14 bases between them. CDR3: CASSLDGSSETQYF. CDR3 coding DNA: TGTGCCAGCTCACTGGACGGGTCAAGCGAGACCCAGTACTTC.

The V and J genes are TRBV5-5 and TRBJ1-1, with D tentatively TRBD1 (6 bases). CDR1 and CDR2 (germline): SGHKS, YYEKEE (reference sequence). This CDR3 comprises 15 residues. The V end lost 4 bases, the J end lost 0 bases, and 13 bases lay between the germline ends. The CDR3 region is CASSLWDTVNTEAFF. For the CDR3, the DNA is TGTGCCAGCAGCCTTTGGGACACCGTGAACACTGAAGCTTTCTTT.

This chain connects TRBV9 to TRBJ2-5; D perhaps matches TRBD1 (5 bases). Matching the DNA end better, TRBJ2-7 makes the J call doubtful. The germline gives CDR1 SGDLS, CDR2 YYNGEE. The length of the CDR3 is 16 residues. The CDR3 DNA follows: TGTGCCAGCAGCGTAGCTAGTACAGGTCGATCCTACGAGCAGTACTTC. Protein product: CASSVASTGRSYEQYF.

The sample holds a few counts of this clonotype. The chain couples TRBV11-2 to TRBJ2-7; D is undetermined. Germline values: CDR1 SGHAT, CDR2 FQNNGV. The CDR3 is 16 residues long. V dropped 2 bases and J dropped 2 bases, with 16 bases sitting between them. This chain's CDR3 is CASSLTGGGKTYEQYF. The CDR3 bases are TGTGCCAGCAGCTTAACGGGTGGTGGGAAGACCTACGAGCAGTACTTC.

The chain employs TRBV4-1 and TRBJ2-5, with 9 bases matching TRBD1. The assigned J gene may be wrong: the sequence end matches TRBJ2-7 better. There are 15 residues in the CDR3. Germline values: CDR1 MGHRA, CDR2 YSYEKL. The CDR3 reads CASSWTGAADYEQYF. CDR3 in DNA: TGCGCCAGCAGCTGGACAGGGGCAGCCGACTACGAGCAGTACTTC.

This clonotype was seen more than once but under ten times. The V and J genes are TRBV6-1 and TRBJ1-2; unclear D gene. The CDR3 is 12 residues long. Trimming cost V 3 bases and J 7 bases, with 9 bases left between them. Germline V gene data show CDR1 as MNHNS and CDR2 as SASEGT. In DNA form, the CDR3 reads TGTGCCAGCAGTGACCCCAACCTTGGCTACACCTTC. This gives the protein CASSDPNLGYTF.

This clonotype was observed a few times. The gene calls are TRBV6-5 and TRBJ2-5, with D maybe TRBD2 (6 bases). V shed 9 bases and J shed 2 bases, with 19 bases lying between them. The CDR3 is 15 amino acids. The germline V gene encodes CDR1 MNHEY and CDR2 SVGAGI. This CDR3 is CASTVRGAGQETQYF. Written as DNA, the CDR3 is TGTGCCAGTACAGTCCGCGGGGCCGGTCAAGAGACCCAGTACTTC.

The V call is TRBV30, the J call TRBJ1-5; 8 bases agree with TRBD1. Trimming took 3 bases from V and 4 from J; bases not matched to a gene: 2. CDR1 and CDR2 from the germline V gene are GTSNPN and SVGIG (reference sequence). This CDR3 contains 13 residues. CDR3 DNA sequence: TGTGCCTGGAGGGACAGGGAAAATCAGCCCCAGCATTTT. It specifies CAWRDRENQPQHF.

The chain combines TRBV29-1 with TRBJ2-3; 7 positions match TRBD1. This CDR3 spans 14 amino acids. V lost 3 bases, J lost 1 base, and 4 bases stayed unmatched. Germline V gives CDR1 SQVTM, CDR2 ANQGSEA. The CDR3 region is CSVEGTARTDTQYF. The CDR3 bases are TGCAGCGTTGAGGGGACAGCTCGCACAGATACGCAGTATTTT.

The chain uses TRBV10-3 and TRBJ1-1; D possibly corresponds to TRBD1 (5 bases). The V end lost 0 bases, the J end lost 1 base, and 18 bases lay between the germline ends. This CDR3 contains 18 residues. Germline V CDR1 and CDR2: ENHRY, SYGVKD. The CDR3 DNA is TGTGCCATCAGTGAGTCTCTGGATGGCCAGGGCTGGAACACTGAAGCTTTCTTT. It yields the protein CAISESLDGQGWNTEAFF.